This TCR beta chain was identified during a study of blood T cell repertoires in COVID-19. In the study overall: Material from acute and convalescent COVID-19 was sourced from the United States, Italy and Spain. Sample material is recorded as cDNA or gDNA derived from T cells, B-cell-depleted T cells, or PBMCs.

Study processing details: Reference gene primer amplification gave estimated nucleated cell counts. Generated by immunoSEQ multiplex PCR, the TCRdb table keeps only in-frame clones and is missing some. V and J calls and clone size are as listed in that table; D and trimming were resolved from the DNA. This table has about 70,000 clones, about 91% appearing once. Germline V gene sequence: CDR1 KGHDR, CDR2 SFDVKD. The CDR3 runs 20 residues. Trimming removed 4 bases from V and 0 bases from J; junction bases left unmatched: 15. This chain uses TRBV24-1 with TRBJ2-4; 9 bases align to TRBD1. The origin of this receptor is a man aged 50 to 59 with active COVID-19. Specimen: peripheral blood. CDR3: CATSDNVPGQGCLAKNIQYF. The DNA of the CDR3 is TGTGCCACCAGTGACAATGTCCCGGGACAGGGTTGCTTAGCCAAAAACATTCAGTACTTC.